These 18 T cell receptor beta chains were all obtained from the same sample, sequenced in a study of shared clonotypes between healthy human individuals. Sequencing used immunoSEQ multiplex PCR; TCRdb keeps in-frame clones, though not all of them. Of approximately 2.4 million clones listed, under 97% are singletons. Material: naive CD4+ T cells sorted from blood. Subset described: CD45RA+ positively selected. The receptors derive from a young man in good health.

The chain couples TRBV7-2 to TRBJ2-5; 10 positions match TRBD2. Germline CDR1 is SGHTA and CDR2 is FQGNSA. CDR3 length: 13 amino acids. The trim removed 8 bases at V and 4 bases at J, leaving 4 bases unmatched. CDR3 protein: CASLAGVAETQYF. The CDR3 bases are TGTGCCAGCCTAGCGGGAGTAGCAGAGACCCAGTACTTC.

The CDR3 loop is CASSDGPSTNEKLFF. The CDR3 DNA is TGCGCCAGCAGCGACGGTCCATCAACTAATGAAAAACTGTTTTTT. This chain uses TRBV5-1 with TRBJ1-4, with D unclear. The germline V gene has CDR1 SGHRS and CDR2 YFSETQ. This CDR3 has 15 amino acids. The V end was cut by 4 bases, the J end by 0 bases, with 10 bases between.

The CDR3 nucleotides are TGTGCCAGCAGGAGTGGGACAGGCGTTACGCAGTATTTT. Amino acids: CASRSGTGVTQYF. The chain links TRBV7-3 to TRBJ2-3, with TRBD1 matching 8 bases. CDR1 SGHTA and CDR2 FQGTGA come from the germline V gene. With V trimmed by 6 bases and J by 8 bases, 7 bases remained unmatched. This CDR3 comprises 13 residues.

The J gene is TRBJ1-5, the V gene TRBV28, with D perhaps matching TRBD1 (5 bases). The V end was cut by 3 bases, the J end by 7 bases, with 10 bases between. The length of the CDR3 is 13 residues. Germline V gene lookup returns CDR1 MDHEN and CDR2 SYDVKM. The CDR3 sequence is CASSLQGRQPQHF. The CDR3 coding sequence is TGTGCCAGCAGTTTGCAGGGAAGGCAGCCCCAGCATTTT.

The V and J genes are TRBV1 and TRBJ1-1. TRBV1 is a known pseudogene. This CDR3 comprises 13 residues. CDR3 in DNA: TGCACCAGCAGCATCCGGACTAACACTGAAGCTTTCTTT. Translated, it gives CTSSIRTNTEAFF.

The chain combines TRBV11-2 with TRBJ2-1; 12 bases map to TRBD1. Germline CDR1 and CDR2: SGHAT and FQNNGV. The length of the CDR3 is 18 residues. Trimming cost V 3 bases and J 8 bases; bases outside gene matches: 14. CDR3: CASSLEAPGTGGIYEQFF. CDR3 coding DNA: TGTGCCAGCAGCTTGGAGGCTCCCGGGACAGGGGGCATCTATGAGCAGTTCTTC.

The CDR3 DNA reads as TGCGCCAGCAGCCCCCAGGACAGGGTAAACACCGGGGAGCTGTTTTTT. It translates to CASSPQDRVNTGELFF. This rearrangement joins TRBV4-3 to TRBJ2-2, with 8 nucleotides matching TRBD1. V lost 4 bases, J lost 2 bases, and 6 bases stayed unmatched. Germline V gene sequence: CDR1 LGHNA, CDR2 YSLEER. The CDR3 spans 16 residues.

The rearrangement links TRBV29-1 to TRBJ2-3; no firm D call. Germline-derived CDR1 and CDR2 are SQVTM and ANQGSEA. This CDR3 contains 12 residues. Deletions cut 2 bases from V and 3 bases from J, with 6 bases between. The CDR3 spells CSVESWTDTQYF. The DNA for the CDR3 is TGCAGCGTTGAATCCTGGACAGATACGCAGTATTTT.

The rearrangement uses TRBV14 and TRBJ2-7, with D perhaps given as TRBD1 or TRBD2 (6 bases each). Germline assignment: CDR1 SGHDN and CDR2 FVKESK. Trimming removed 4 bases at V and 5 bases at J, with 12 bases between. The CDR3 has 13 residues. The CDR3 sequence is CASSLFGGHEQYF. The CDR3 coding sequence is TGTGCCAGCAGCCTCTTTGGGGGGCACGAGCAGTACTTC.

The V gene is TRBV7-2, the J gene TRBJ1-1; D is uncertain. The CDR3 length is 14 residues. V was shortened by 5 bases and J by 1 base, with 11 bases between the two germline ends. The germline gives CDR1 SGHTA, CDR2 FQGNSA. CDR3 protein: CASSQTWGNTEAFF. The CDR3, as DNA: TGTGCCAGCAGCCAAACATGGGGGAACACTGAAGCTTTCTTT. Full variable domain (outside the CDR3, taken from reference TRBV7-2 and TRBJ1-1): GAGVSQSPSNKVTEKGKDVELRCDPISGHTALYWYRQSLGQGLEFLIYFQGNSAPDKSGLPSDRFSAERTGGSVSTLTIQRTQQEDSAVYLCASSQTWGNTEAFFGQGTRLTVV.

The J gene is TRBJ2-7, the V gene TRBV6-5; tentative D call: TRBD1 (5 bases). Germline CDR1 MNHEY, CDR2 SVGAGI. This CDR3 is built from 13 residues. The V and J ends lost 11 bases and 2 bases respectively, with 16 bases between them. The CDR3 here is CAVTPDKTYEQYF. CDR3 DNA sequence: TGTGCCGTCACACCGGACAAAACCTACGAGCAGTACTTC.

CDR3 in DNA: TGTGCCAGCAGTTTACAGGGAGTTACTGAAGCTTTCTTT. Translating it yields CASSLQGVTEAFF. The J gene is TRBJ1-1, the V gene TRBV27; D might be TRBD1 (5 bases). The V and J ends lost 2 bases and 5 bases respectively, with 9 bases between them. CDR3 length equals 13 residues. Germline assignment: CDR1 MNHEY and CDR2 SMNVEV (reference sequence).

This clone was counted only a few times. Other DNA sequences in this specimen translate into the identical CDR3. CDR3 residues: CASSYSQGLGEQYF. CDR3 coding DNA: TGTGCCAGCAGTTACTCGCAGGGGTTAGGGGAGCAGTACTTC. The chain is built from TRBV6-5 and TRBJ2-7, with a possible D match to TRBD1 (6 bases). V was pared by 0 bases and J by 7 bases, with 13 bases between. The CDR3 loop spans 14 amino acids. Germline V gives CDR1 MNHEY, CDR2 SVGAGI.

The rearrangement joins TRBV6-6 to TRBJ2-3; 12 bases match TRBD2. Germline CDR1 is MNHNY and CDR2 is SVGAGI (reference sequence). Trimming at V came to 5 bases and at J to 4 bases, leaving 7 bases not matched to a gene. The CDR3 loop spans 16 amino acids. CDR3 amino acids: CASSTGLAGVADTQYF. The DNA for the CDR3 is TGTGCCAGCAGTACGGGACTAGCGGGTGTGGCAGATACGCAGTATTTT.

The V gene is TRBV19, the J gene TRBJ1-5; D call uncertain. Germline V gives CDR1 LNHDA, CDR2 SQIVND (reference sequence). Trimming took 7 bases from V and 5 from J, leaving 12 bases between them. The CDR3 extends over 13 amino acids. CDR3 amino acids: CASNPRPHQPQHF. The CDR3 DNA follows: TGTGCCAGTAATCCCAGGCCGCATCAGCCCCAGCATTTT.

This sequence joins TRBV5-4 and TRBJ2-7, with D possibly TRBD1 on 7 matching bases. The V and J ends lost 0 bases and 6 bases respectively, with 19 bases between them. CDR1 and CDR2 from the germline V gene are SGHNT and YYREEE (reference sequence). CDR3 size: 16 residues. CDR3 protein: CASSLGSDRELAEQYF. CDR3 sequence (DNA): TGTGCCAGCAGCTTGGGTTCCGACAGGGAACTAGCCGAGCAGTACTTC.

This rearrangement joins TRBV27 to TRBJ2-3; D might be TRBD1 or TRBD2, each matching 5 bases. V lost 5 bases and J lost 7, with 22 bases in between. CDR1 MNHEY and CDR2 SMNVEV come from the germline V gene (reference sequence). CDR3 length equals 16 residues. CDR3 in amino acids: CASSNNRDGSRNTQYF. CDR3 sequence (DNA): TGTGCCAGCAGTAACAACCGGGACGGCAGCAGAAATACGCAGTATTTT.

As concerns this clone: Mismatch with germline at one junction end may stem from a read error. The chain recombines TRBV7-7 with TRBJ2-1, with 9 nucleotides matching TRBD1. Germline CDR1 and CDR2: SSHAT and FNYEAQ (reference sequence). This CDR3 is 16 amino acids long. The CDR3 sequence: CASSTGQGRSNNEQFF. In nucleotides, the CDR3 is TGTGCTAGCAGCACGGGACAGGGAAGATCTAACAATGAGCAGTTCTTC.